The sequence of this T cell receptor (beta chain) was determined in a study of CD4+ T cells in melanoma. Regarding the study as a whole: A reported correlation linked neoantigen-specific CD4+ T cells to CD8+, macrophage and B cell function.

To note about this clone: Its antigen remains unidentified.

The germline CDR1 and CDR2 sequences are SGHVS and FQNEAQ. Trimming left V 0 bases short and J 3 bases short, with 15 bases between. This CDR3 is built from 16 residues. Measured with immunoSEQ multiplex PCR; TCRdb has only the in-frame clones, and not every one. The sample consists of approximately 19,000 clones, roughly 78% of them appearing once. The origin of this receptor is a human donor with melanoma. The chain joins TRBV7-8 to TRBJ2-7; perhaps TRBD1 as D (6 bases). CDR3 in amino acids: CASSLALRTAIYEQYF. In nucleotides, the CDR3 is TGTGCCAGCAGCTTAGCGCTGAGGACAGCCATCTACGAGCAGTACTTC.